The TCR beta chain under discussion was sequenced for a study of shared clonotypes between healthy human individuals. Roughly 93 million PBMCs supplied genomic DNA for unsorted samples. The assay was run at deep level. DNA from unsorted PBMC was sequenced on ten immunoSEQ deep assay plates. Measured with immunoSEQ multiplex PCR; TCRdb has only the in-frame clones, and not every one. The repertoire consists of roughly 480,000 clones, with 70% to 80% occurring once and the leading ten covering approximately 12%. J lost 8 bases, V lost 5 bases, and 9 bases had no gene match. Germline V gene lookup returns CDR1 KGHSH and CDR2 LQKENI. The length of the CDR3 is 15 residues.

This TCR came from a woman aged 40 to 50 in good health. Some clones in this sample may be carry-over from other donors' samples. The V gene is TRBV18, the J gene TRBJ2-1, with 10 bases matching TRBD2. The sample was PBMCs. CDR3 sequence: CASSAPSGSLYEQFF. The DNA for the CDR3 is TGTGCCAGCTCAGCCCCTAGCGGGAGCCTATATGAGCAGTTCTTC.